This T cell receptor (beta chain) is drawn from a study of T cells in Graves' hyperthyroidism and ophthalmopathy. General observations from the study: Most clonotypes that expanded in the thyroid above 0.001 also showed up in blood. Ophthalmopathy onset followed model prediction by a median approximately 6.2 months.

This clonotype has at least ten counts. The target antigen is unknown. It was RNA transcripts that yielded the amplified TCR beta CDR3 regions. HTBI primers drove first-round RT-PCR of the TCR CDR3. A single record per CDR3 protein comes from TCRdb applying MiXCR to the multiplex PCR reads. The sample consists of 300,000 to 350,000 distinct CDR3 sequences, around 18% of them appearing once. At least 3 on the Clinical Activity Score was recorded for ophthalmopathy patients, who also had NOSPECS grade at least 4 and duration under 3 months. Used for diagnoses were clinical symptoms, serum thyroxine and TRAb, thyroid ultrasound and orbital computed tomography. The V gene lost 0 bases and the J gene lost 1 base, with 4 bases spanning the gap. This CDR3 region has 13 residues.

The chain carries TRBV12-3 or TRBV12-4 and TRBJ2-7; no clear D. Specimen: blood. This TCR derives from a woman in her thirties or forties with Graves' ophthalmopathy. CDR3 protein: CASSLAQSYEQYF. The CDR3 bases are TGTGCCAGCAGTTTAGCCCAATCCTACGAGCAGTACTTC.